Reported below is one TCR beta chain. Its target is unknown. The V gene end was trimmed by 5 bases and the J gene end by 5 bases; junction bases not matched to a gene: 12. This CDR3 is 17 amino acids long. Looked up from germline, CDR1 is SGHTA and CDR2 is FQGNSA. Sequencing used immunoSEQ multiplex PCR; TCRdb keeps in-frame clones, though not all of them. The data hold fewer than 110,000 clones, with about nine tenths observed a single time. The sample originates from a study of siplizumab effects on memory and regulatory T cells. Findings and limits, study-wide: Unstimulated subsets contained matches for only a minor fraction of alloreactive clones. Naive or memory phenotype assignment was not possible for roughly 80-95% of proliferating CD4+ or CD8+ clones.

Sequenced: non-Treg CD4+ T cells sorted from blood. The receptor's source is a human donor in good health. The V and J genes are TRBV7-2 and TRBJ2-2; 9 bases are shared with TRBD2. CDR3 coding DNA: TGTGCCAGCAGCGCAGGCGGGAGGGCCATGGGTACCGGGGAGCTGTTTTTT. Its translation is CASSAGGRAMGTGELFF.